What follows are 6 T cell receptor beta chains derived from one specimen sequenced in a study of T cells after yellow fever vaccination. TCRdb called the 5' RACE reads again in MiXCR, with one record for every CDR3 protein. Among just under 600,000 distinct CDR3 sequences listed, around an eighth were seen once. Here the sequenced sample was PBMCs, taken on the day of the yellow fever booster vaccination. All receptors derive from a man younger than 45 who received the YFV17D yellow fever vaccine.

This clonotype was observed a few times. The CDR3 sequence: CATSRELREIGNEQFF. CDR3 DNA: TGTGCCACCAGCAGAGAACTGCGGGAGATTGGAAATGAGCAGTTCTTC. This rearrangement joins TRBV15 to TRBJ2-1; 7 positions match TRBD2. The trim removed 0 bases at V and 7 bases at J, leaving 9 bases unmatched. The CDR3 contains 16 residues. Per the germline V gene, CDR1 is LNHNV and CDR2 is YYDKDF (reference sequence).

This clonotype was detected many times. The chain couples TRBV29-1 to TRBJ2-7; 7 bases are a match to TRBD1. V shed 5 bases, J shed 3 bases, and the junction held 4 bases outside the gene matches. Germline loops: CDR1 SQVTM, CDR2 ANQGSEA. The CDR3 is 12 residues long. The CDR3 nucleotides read TGCAGCGTTAGGGGGCAGATCTACGAGCAGTACTTC. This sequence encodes CSVRGQIYEQYF.

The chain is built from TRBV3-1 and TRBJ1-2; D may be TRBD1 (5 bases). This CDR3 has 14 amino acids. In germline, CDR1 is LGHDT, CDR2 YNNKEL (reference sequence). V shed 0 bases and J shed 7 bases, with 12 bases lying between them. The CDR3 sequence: CASSQEPQTAGYTF. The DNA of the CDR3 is TGTGCCAGCAGCCAAGAACCCCAGACAGCTGGCTACACCTTC.

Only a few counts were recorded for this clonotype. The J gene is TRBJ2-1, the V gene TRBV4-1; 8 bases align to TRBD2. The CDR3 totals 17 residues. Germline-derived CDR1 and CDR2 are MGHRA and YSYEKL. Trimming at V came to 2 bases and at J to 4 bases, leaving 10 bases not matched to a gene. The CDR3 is CASSQSSSGSSYNEQFF. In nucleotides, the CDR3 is TGCGCCAGCAGCCAATCTTCGAGCGGGAGCTCGTACAATGAGCAGTTCTTC.

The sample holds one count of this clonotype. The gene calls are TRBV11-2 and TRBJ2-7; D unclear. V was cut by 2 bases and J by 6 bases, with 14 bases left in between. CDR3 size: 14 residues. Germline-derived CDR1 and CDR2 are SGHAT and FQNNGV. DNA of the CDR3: TGTGCCAGCAGCTTAAGGTCCACCATGTTCGAGCAGTACTTC. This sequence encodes CASSLRSTMFEQYF.

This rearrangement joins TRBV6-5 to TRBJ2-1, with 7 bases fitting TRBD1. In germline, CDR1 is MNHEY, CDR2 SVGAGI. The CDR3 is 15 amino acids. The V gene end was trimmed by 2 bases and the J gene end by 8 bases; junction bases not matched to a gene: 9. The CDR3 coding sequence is TGTGCCAGCAGTTACCGAAGCGTGACAGGGTATGAGCAGTTCTTC. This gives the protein CASSYRSVTGYEQFF.